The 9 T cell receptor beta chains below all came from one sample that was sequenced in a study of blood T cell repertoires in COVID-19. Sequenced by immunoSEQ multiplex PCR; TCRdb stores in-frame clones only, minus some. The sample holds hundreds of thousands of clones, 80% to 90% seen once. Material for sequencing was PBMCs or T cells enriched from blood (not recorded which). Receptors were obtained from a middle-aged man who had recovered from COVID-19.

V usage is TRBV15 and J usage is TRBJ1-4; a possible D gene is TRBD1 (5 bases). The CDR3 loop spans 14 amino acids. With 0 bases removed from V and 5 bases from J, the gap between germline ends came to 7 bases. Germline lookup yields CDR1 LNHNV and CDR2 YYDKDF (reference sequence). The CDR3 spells CATSREGVNEKLFF. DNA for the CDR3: TGTGCCACCAGCAGAGAAGGGGTCAATGAAAAACTGTTTTTT.

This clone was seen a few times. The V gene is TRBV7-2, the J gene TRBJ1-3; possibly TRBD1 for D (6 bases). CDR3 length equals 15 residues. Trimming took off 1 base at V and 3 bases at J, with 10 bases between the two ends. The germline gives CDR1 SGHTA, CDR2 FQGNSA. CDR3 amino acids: CASSLGGGSGNTIYF. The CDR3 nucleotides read TGTGCCAGCAGCTTAGGGGGGGGCAGTGGAAACACCATATATTTT.

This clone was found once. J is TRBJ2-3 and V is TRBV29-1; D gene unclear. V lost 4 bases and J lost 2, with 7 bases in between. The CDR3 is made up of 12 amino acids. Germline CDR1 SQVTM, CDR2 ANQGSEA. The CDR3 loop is CSVAQNTDTQYF. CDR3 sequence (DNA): TGCAGCGTTGCACAGAACACAGATACGCAGTATTTT.

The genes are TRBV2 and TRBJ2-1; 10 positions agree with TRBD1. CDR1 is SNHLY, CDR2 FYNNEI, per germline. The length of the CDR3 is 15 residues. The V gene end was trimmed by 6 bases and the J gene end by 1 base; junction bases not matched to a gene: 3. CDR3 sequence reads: CASSGDRGSYNEQFF. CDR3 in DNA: TGTGCCAGCAGCGGGGACAGGGGATCCTACAATGAGCAGTTCTTC.

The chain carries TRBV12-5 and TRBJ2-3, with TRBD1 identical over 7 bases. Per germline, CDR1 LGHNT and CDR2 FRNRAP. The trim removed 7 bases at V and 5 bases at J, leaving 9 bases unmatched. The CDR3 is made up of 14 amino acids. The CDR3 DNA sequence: TGTGCTAGTGTAACGGGACAGCCTCAAGATACGCAGTATTTT. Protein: CASVTGQPQDTQYF.

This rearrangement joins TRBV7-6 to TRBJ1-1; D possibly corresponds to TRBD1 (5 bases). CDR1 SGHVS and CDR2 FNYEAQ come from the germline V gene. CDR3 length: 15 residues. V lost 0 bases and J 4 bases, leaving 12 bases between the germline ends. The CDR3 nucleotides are TGTGCCAGCAGCTTAGCGCGATCAGGGTTCACTGAAGCTTTCTTT. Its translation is CASSLARSGFTEAFF.

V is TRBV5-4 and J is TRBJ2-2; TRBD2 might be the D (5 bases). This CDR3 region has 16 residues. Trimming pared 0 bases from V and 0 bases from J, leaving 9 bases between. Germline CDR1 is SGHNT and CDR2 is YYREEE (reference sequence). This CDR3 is CASSLDRAANTGELFF. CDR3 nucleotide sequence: TGTGCCAGCAGCTTGGATCGAGCGGCGAACACCGGGGAGCTGTTTTTT.

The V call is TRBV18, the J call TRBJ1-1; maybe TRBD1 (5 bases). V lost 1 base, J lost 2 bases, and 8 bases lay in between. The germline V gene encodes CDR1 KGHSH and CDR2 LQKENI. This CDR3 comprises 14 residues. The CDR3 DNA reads TGTGCCAGCTCACCACAGGGGCCCAACACTGAAGCTTTCTTT. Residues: CASSPQGPNTEAFF.

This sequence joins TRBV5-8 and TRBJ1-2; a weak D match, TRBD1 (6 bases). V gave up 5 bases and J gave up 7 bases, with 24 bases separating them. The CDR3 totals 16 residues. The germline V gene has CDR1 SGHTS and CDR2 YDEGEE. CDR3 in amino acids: CASSPGWAGVGGGYTF. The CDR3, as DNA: TGTGCCAGCAGTCCTGGCTGGGCAGGGGTTGGTGGTGGCTACACCTTC.